These T cell receptor beta chains were read from a single sample in a study of cytotoxic CD8 clonotypes in ibrutinib-treated CLL. Profiling relied on immunoSEQ multiplex PCR, and the TCRdb table lists in-frame clones only, not all of them. The sample holds more than 200,000 clones, about three quarters seen once. The input for sequencing was PBMCs, taken after 12 months of ibrutinib treatment. The receptors were sampled from a human donor with chronic lymphocytic leukemia. Both conserved end residues are part of each CDR3. The D gene is left open where the match is weak.

>-|TRBJ2-1|TRBV7-8
CASTRAAGVSYNEQFF
>-|TRBJ2-1|TRBV27
CASRTRALHEQFF
>-|TRBJ2-3|TRBV18
CASSPPIGNTQYF
>-|TRBJ1-2|TRBV9
CASSPRGAQDYGYTF
>TRBD2|TRBJ2-7|TRBV11-2
CASSLLAGLSYEQYF
>TRBD1|TRBJ2-7|TRBV19
CARLPRTGASSYEQYF
>TRBD2|TRBJ2-7|TRBV28
CASRPGGTYEQYF
>-|TRBJ1-5|TRBV10-3
CAISGQRNQPQHF
>-|TRBJ2-5|TRBV19
CASSRTETQYF
>-|TRBJ2-1|TRBV5-1
CASSFLRGNEQFF